This T cell receptor (beta chain) appears in the sequencing data of a study of shared clonotypes between healthy human individuals. Looking at the study overall: Aged 18 to 49, the donors were a couple of women and a few men.

Remarks on this clone: The antigen remains unidentified.

General study findings and limits: Deeper or shallower sequencing was expected to change how clonotypes are shared among donors.

Replicate PCRs run on unsorted PBMC used around 0.3 ug DNA, which was about 30,000 T cell genomes. Sequencing used immunoSEQ multiplex PCR; TCRdb keeps in-frame clones, though not all of them. The sample lists around 95,000 clones, about half occurring once. The TCR sequence derives from a woman aged 40 to 50 in good health. Some clones in this sample may be carry-over from other donors' samples. Sequenced: PBMCs.

The CDR3 loop is CASSVAIGQSYGYTF. DNA for the CDR3: TGTGCCAGCAGCGTAGCTATAGGGCAGAGCTATGGCTACACCTTC. The chain links TRBV9 to TRBJ1-2, with D unresolved. The V end lost 0 bases, the J end lost 4 bases, and 13 bases lay between the germline ends. Germline CDR1 and CDR2: SGDLS and YYNGEE. This CDR3 comprises 15 residues. Full variable domain (rest looked up from reference TRBV9 and TRBJ1-2): DSGVTQTPKHLITATGQRVTLRCSPRSGDLSVYWYQQSLDQGLQFLIQYYNGEERAKGNILERFSAQQFPDLHSELNLSSLELGDSALYFCASSVAIGQSYGYTFGSGTRLTVV.